Listed below are T cell receptor beta chains from one sample, sequenced in a study of T cells in Graves' hyperthyroidism and ophthalmopathy. TCRdb redid the calling of the multiplex PCR reads with MiXCR, one entry per CDR3 protein. The sample holds fewer than 350,000 distinct CDR3 sequences, 13% seen once. What was sequenced was blood. The receptors derive from a woman in her 30s with Graves' hyperthyroidism that later progressed to Graves' ophthalmopathy. Each CDR3 is given with its conserved first and last residue. The order of the fields is clone size, V gene, CDR3 protein. Not all rows give a size; the values are once, few, many and, for expanded clones, a class.

few | TRBV19 | CASSIRTGGINEKLFF
many | TRBV7-9 | CASSLALGGLNTEAFF
many | TRBV12-3/TRBV12-4 | CASRRGLAGVETQYF
. | TRBV2 | CASSGAGTRRQDTQYF
many | TRBV28 | CASSSPGSRYQHF
many | TRBV5-8 | CASSLGGNNQPQHF
many | TRBV2 | CASRPGTEAFF
many | TRBV28 | CTTGGREANEQFF
few | TRBV9 | CASSVGERGETQYF
many | TRBV11-2 | CASSLAQGDGSYEQYF
. | TRBV7-8 | CASSPDGVAGNQPQHF
many | TRBV30 | CAWSAASSYEQYF
many | TRBV30 | CAWSVAANQPQHF
many | TRBV29-1 | CSVGGVGGEQFF
many | TRBV4-1 | CASSQDVLAWNEQYF
many | TRBV7-2 | CASSLEYYNEQFF
many | TRBV2 | CASSEDRYNEQFF
many | TRBV28 | CASSFQGATNTGELFF
. | TRBV18 | CASSALAGETQYF
. | TRBV19 | CASSMQGDLETQYF
many | TRBV2 | CASSSSGGTDTQYF
many | TRBV11-2 | CASSFTGNYGYTF
many | TRBV9 | CASSGRGTAGINEQFF
few | TRBV29-1 | CSVYTGSYNEQFF
. | TRBV12-3/TRBV12-4 | CASSFQGNHSPLHF
many | TRBV20-1 | CSATNPGERDSRGPTDTQYF
many | TRBV5-1 | CASSYSGTANQPQHF
many | TRBV6-2/TRBV6-3 | CASSYDGRGKEETQYF
. | TRBV6-2/TRBV6-3 | CASSLFGTFGYNEQFF
many | TRBV28 | CASTSAGTGNTEAFF
many | TRBV2 | CASTLRTDEAFF
many | TRBV28 | CASSRDGFYEQYF
few | TRBV4-3 | CASSPMAGGDEQYF
. | TRBV4-1 | CASRGDYTEAFF
few | TRBV24-1 | CATSDGGKVVQETQYF
many | TRBV7-9 | CASSSRTSGRDEQFF
. | TRBV19 | CASSPTGIQPQHF
many | TRBV28 | CASSFIGGGSSYEQYF
many | TRBV5-1 | CASRVSGDTQYF
many | TRBV11-1 | CASSLGGEDQETQYF
many | TRBV5-1 | CASSQGTGAYEQYF
few | TRBV24-1 | CATLAGGRIGFF
. | TRBV30 | CAWRGNVCNQRPPQHF
few | TRBV9 | CASSVRLAGANTGELFF
many | TRBV11-2 | CASSLGVRADDIQYF
. | TRBV7-2 | CASSLGGQGTNTEAFF
many | TRBV7-2 | CASSATGTRDSPLHF
. | TRBV6-2/TRBV6-3 | CASSYSSDRGEAFF